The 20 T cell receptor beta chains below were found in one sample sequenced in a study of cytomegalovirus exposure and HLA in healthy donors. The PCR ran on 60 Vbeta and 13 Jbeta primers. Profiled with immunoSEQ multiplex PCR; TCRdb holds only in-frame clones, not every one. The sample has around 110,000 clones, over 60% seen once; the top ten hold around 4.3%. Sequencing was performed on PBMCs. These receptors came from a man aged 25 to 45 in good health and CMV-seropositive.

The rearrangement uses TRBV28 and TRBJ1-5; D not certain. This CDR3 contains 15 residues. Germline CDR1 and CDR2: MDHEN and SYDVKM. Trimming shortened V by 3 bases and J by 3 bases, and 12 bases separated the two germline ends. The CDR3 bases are TGTGCCAGCAGTTTTTATGCCGGAGACAATCAGCCCCAGCATTTT. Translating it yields CASSFYAGDNQPQHF.

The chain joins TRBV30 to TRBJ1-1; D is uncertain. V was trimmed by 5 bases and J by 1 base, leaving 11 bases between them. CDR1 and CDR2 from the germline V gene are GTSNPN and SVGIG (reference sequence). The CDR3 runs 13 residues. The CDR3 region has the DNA TGTGCCTGGCAAAGCGCCCGGAACACTGAAGCTTTCTTT. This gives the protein CAWQSARNTEAFF.

DNA for the CDR3: TGCGCCAGCAGCTCCTGGACAGCCAGACCCGTGAACACTGAAGCTTTCTTT. This gives the protein CASSSWTARPVNTEAFF. This chain joins TRBV5-1 and TRBJ1-1; D may be TRBD1 (6 bases). The germline V and J ends were trimmed by 3 bases and 0 bases, with 18 bases remaining between them. CDR1 and CDR2 (germline): SGHRS, YFSETQ. The CDR3 is made up of 17 amino acids.

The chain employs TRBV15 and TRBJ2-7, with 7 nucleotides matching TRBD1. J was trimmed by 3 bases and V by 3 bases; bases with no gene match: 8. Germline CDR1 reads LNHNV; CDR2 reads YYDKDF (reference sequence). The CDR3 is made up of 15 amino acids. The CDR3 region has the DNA TGTGCCACCAGCAGGGCGAGACAGGGTAGCTACGAGCAGTACTTC. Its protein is CATSRARQGSYEQYF.

The CDR3 nucleotides read TGTGCCAGCAGTTTATGGGGCACCAGCCGAACTGAAGCTTTCTTT. Residues: CASSLWGTSRTEAFF. The chain combines TRBV28 with TRBJ1-1; no definite D call. CDR1 is MDHEN and CDR2 is SYDVKM in the germline V gene. The CDR3 has 15 residues. V lost 0 bases to trimming and J lost 5 bases, with 13 bases between them.

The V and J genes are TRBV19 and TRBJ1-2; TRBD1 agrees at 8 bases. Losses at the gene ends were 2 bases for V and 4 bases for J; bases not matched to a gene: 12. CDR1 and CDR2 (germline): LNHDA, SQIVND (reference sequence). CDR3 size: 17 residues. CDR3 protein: CASSIPGSGGRFYGYTF. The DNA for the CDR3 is TGTGCCAGTAGTATACCCGGTTCAGGGGGCCGATTCTATGGCTACACCTTC.

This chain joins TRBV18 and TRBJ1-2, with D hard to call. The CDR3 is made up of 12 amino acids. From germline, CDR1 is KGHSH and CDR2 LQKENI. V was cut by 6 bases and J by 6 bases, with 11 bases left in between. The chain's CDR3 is CASSHSSDGYTF. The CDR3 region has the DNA TGTGCCAGCTCCCACAGTTCGGATGGCTACACCTTC.

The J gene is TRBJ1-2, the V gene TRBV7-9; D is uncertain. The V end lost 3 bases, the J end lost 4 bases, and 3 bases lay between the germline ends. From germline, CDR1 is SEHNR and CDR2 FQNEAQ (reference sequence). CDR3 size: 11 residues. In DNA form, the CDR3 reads TGTGCCAGCAGCTTGAGCTATGGCTACACCTTC. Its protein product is CASSLSYGYTF.

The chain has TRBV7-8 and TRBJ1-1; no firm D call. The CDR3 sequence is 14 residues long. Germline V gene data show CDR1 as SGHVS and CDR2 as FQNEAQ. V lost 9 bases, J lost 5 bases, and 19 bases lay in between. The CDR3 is CASMRVPSRTEAFF. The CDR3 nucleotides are TGTGCCAGTATGAGGGTACCTTCGCGGACTGAAGCTTTCTTT. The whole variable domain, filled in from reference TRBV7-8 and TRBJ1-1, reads GAGVSQSPRYKVAKRGQDVALRCDPISGHVSLFWYQQALGQGPEFLTYFQNEAQLDKSGLPSDRFFAERPEGSVSTLKIQRTQQEDSAVYLCASMRVPSRTEAFFGQGTRLTVV.

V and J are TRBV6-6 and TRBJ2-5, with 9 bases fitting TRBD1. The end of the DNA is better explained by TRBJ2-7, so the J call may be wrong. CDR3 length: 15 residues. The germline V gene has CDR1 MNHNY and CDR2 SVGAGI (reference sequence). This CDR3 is CASSYSTGGSYEQYF. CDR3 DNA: TGTGCCAGCAGTTACTCGACAGGGGGTAGCTACGAGCAGTACTTC.

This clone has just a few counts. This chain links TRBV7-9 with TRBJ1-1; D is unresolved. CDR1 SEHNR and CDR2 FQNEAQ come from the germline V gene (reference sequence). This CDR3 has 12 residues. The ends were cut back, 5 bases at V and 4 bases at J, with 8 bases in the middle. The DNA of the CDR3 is TGTGCCAGCAGCCTGGAGGTCACTGAAGCTTTCTTT. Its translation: CASSLEVTEAFF.

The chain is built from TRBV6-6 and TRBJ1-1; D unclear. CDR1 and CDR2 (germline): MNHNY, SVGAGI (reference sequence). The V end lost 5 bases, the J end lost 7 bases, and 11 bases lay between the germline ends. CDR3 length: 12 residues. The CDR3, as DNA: TGTGCCAGCAGTCCTATGAGGTTTGAAGCTTTCTTT. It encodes CASSPMRFEAFF.

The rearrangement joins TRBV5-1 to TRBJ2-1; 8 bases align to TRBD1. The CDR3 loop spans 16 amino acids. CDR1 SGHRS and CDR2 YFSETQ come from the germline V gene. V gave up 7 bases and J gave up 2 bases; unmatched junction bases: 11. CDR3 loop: CASRLSQGAAYNEQFF. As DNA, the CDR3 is TGCGCCAGCCGTTTGAGTCAGGGGGCTGCCTACAATGAGCAGTTCTTC.

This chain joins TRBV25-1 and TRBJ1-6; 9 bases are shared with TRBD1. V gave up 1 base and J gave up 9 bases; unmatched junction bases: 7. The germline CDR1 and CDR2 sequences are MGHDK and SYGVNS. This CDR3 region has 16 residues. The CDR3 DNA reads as TGTGCCAGCAGTGAATCCGGACAGGGGCGAGGTTCACCCCTCCACTTT. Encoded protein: CASSESGQGRGSPLHF.

The chain's CDR3 is CASGLVVVGASVTSDYNEQFF. The CDR3 coding sequence is TGTGCTAGTGGTTTGGTAGTAGTTGGGGCCTCGGTGACTAGCGACTACAATGAGCAGTTCTTC. The V gene is TRBV12-5, the J gene TRBJ2-1; 8 bases agree with TRBD2. The CDR3 contains 21 residues. V was pared by 0 bases and J by 3 bases, with 19 bases of the junction left unmatched. Germline values: CDR1 LGHNT, CDR2 FRNRAP. Supplemented by reference TRBV12-5 and TRBJ2-1, the full variable domain reads DARVTQTPRHKVTEMGQEVTMRCQPILGHNTVFWYRQTMMQGLELLAYFRNRAPLDDSGMPKDRFSAEMPDATLATLKIQPSEPRDSAVYFCASGLVVVGASVTSDYNEQFFGPGTRLTVL.

CDR3 amino acids: CASSFSHRGQPQHF. DNA of the CDR3: TGTGCCAGCAGTTTTTCCCACAGGGGACAGCCCCAGCATTTT. V gene TRBV28 combines with J gene TRBJ1-5, with TRBD1 matching over 7 bases. J lost 7 bases, V lost 3 bases, and 6 bases had no gene match. The CDR3 length is 14 residues. CDR1 and CDR2 from the germline V gene are MDHEN and SYDVKM.

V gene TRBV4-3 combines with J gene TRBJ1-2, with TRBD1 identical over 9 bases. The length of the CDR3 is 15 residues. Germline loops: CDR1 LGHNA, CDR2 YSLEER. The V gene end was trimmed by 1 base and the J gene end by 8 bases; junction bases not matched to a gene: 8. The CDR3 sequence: CASSQGPRQGVGYTF. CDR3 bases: TGCGCCAGCAGCCAAGGACCCCGACAGGGGGTCGGCTACACCTTC.

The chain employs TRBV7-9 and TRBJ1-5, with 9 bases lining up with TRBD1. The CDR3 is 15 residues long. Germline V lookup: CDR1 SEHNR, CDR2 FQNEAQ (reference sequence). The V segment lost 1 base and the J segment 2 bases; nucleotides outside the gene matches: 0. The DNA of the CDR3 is TGTGCCAGCAGCTTAGGGACAGGGGGCAATCAGCCCCAGCATTTT. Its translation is CASSLGTGGNQPQHF. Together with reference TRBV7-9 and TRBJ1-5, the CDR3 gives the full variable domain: DTGVSQNPRHKITKRGQNVTFRCDPISEHNRLYWYRQTLGQGPEFLTYFQNEAQLEKSRLLSDRFSAERPKGSFSTLEIQRTEQGDSAMYLCASSLGTGGNQPQHFGDGTRLSIL.

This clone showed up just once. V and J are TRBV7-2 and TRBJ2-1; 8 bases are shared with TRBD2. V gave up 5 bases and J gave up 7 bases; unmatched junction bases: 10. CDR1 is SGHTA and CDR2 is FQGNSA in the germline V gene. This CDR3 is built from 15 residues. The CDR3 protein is CASSPVGTRLNEQFF. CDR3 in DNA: TGTGCCAGCAGCCCTGTCGGGACTAGGTTAAATGAGCAGTTCTTC.

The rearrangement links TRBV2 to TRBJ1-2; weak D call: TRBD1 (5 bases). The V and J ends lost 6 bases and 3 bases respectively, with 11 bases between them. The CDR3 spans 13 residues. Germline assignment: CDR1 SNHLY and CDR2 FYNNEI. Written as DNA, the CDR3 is TGTGCCAGCAGGGAACAGGACTACTATGGCTACACCTTC. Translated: CASREQDYYGYTF.